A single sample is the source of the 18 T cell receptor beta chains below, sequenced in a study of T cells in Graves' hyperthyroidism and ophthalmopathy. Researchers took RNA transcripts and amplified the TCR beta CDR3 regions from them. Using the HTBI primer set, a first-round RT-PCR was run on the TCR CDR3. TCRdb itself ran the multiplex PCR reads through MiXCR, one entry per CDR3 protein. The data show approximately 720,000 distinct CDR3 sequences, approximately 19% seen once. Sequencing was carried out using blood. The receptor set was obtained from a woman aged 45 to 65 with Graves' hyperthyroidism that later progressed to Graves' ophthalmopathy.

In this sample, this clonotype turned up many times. This CDR3 is CSARGSGGSYEQYF. CDR3 DNA sequence: TGCAGTGCCCGGGGTAGCGGGGGCTCCTACGAGCAGTACTTC. The rearrangement uses TRBV20-1 and TRBJ2-7; 9 nucleotides line up with TRBD2. This CDR3 comprises 14 residues. Germline V gene lookup returns CDR1 DFQATT and CDR2 SNEGSKA (reference sequence). V lost 6 bases, J lost 0 bases, and 6 bases stayed unmatched.

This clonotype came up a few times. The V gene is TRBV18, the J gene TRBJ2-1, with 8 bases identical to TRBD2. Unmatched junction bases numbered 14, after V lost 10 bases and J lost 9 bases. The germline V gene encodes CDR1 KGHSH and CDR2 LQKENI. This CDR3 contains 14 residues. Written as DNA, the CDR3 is TGTGCCACCCCCCCGGGGGGGGGGTTCGGTGAGCAGTTCTTC. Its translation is CATPPGGGFGEQFF.

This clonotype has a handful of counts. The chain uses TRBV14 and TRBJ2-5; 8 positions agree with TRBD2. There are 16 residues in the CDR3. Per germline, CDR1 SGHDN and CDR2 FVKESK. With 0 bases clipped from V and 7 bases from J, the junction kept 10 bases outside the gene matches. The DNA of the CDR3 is TGTGCCAGCAGCCAAGATCTCAGCGGGGGCTGGAGGACCCAGTACTTC. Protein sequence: CASSQDLSGGWRTQYF.

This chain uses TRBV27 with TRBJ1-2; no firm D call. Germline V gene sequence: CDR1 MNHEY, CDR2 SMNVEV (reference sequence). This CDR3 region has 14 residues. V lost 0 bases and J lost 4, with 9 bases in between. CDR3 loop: CASSLSALGYGYTF. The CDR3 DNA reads TGTGCCAGCAGTTTATCGGCCCTGGGCTATGGCTACACCTTC.

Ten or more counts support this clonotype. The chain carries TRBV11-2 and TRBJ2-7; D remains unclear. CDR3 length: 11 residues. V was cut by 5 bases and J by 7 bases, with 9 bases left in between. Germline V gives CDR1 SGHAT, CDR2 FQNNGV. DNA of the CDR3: TGTGCCAGCAGCGGCGGACCGGAGCAGTACTTC. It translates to CASSGGPEQYF.

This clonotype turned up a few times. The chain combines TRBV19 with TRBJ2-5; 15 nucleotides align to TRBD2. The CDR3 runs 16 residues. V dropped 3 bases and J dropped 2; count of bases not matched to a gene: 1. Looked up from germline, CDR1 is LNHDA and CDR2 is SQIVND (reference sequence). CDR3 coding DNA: TGTGCCAGTAGTATGGGACTAGCGGGGGGACAAGAGACCCAGTACTTC. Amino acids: CASSMGLAGGQETQYF.

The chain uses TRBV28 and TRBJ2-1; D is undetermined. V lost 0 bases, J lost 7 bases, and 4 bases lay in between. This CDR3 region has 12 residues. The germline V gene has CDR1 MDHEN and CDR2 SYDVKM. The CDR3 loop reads CASSLWENEQFF. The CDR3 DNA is TGTGCCAGCAGTTTATGGGAAAATGAGCAGTTCTTC.

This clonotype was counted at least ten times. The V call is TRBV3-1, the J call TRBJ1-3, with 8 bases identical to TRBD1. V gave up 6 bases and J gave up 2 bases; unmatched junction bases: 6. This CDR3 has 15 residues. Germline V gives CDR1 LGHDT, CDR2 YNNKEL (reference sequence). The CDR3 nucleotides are TGTGCCAGCAGACCGCAGGGGGCTGCTGGAAACACCATATATTTT. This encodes CASRPQGAAGNTIYF.

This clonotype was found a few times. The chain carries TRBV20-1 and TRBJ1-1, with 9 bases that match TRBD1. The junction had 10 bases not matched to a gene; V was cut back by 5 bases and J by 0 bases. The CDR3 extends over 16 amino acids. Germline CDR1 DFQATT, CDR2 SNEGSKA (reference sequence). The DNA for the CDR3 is TGCAGTGCTTGGACGGGACAGGGACTCATGAACACTGAAGCTTTCTTT. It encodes CSAWTGQGLMNTEAFF.

CDR3 amino acids: CASRTLLNTEAFF. In DNA, the CDR3 is TGTGCCAGCAGGACCCTCCTAAACACTGAAGCTTTCTTT. J is TRBJ1-1 and V is TRBV27; D remains unclear. Germline values: CDR1 MNHEY, CDR2 SMNVEV (reference sequence). Trimming removed 6 bases at V and 2 bases at J, with 10 bases between. The CDR3 has 13 residues.

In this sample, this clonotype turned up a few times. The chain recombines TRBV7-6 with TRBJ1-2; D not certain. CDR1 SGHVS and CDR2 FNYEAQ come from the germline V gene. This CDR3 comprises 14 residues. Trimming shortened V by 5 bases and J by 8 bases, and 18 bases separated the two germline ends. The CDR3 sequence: CASSPDSTYMGYTF. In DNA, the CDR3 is TGTGCCAGCAGCCCGGATAGTACTTATATGGGCTACACCTTC.

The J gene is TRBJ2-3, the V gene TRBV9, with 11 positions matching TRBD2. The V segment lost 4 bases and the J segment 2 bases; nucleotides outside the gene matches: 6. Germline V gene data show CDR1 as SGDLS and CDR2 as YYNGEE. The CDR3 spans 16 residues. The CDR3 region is CASSPLAGVATDTQYF. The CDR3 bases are TGTGCCAGCAGCCCACTAGCGGGGGTAGCCACAGATACGCAGTATTTT.

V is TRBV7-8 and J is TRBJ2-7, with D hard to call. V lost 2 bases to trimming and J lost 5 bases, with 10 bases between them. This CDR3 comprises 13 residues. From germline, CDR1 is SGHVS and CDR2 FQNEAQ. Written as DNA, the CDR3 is TGTGCCAGCAGCTTAACCGCCGACCACGAGCAGTACTTC. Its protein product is CASSLTADHEQYF.

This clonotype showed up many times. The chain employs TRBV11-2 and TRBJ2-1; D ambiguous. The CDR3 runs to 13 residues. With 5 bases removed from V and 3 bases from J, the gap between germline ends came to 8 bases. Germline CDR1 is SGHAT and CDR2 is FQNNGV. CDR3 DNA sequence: TGTGCCAGCAGCCCGCGTAACTACAATGAGCAGTTCTTC. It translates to CASSPRNYNEQFF.

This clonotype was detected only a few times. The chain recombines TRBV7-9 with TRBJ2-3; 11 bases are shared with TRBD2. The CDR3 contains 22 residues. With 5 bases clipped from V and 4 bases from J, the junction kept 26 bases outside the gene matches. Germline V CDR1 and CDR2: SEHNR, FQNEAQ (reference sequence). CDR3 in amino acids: CASSPGPHPLSGGAGRADTQYF. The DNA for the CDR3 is TGTGCCAGCAGCCCCGGCCCGCACCCCCTTAGCGGGGGGGCCGGTCGGGCAGATACGCAGTATTTT.

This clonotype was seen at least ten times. The CDR3 is CASSVTGRQETQYF. CDR3 coding DNA: TGTGCCAGCAGCGTGACAGGGAGGCAAGAGACCCAGTACTTC. The chain couples TRBV5-6 to TRBJ2-5, with D maybe TRBD1 (7 bases). CDR1 is SGHDT, CDR2 YYEEEE, per germline. V was pared by 4 bases and J by 2 bases, with 12 bases between. The CDR3 totals 14 residues. The entire variable domain, with the rest obtained from reference TRBV5-6 and TRBJ2-5, is as follows: DAGVTQSPTHLIKTRGQQVTLRCSPKSGHDTVSWYQQALGQGPQFIFQYYEEEERQRGNFPDRFSGHQFPNYSSELNVNALLLGDSALYLCASSVTGRQETQYFGPGTRLLVL.

CDR3 sequence reads: CASSYSTTGGGYEQYF. For the CDR3, the DNA is TGTGCCAGCAGTTACTCGACCACCGGGGGGGGCTACGAGCAGTACTTC. This chain uses TRBV6-5 with TRBJ2-7; TRBD2 agrees at 8 bases. Germline-derived CDR1 and CDR2 are MNHEY and SVGAGI. CDR3 length: 16 residues. The ends lost 0 bases at V and 3 bases at J; junction bases unmatched: 7.

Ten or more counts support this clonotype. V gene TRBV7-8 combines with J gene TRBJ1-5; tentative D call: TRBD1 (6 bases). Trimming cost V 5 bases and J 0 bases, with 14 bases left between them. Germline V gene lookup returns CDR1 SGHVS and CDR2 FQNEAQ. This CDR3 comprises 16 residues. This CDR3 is CASSPGELLSNQPQHF. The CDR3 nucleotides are TGTGCCAGCAGCCCAGGGGAGCTCCTTAGCAATCAGCCCCAGCATTTT.